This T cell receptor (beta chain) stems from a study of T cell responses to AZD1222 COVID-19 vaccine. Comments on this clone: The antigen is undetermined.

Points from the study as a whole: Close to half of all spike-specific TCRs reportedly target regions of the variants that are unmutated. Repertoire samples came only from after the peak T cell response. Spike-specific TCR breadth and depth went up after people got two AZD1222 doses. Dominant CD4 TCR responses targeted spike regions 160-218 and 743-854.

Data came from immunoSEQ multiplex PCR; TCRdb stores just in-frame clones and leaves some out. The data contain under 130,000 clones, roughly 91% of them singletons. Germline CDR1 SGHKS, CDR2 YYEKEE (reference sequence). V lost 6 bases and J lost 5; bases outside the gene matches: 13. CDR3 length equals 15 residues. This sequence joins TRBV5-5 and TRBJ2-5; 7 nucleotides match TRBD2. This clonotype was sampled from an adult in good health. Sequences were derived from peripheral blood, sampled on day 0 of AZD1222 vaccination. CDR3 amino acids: CASTLGLAELETQYF. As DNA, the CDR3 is TGTGCCAGCACCTTAGGGCTAGCGGAGCTCGAGACCCAGTACTTC.